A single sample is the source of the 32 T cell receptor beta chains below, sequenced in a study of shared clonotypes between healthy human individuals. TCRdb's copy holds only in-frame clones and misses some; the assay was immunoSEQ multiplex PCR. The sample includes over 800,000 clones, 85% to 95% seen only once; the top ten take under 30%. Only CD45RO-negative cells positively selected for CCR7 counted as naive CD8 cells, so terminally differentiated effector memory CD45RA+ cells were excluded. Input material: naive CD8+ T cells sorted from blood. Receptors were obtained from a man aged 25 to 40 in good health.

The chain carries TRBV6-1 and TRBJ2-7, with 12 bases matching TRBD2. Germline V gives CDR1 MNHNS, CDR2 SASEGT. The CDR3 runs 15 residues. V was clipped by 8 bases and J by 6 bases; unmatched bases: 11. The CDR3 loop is CASGGRTSGTTEQYF. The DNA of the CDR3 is TGTGCCAGCGGGGGAAGGACTAGCGGGACAACCGAGCAGTACTTC.

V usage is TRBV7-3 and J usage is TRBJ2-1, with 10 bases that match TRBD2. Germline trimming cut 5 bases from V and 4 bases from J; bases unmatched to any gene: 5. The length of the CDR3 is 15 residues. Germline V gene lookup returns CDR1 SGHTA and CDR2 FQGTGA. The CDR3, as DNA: TGTGCCAGCAGCCTTACTAGCGGGGCGTACAATGAGCAGTTCTTC. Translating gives CASSLTSGAYNEQFF.

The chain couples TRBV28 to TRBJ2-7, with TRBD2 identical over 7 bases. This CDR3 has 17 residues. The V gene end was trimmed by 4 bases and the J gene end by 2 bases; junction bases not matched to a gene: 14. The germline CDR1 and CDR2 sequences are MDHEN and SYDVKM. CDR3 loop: CASSSSSGKLRTYEQYF. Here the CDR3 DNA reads TGTGCCAGCAGTTCCTCTAGCGGAAAACTTAGAACCTACGAGCAGTACTTC.

CDR3 protein: CASSEGGAGEREVTDTQYF. Here the CDR3 DNA reads TGTGCCAGCAGTGAAGGGGGTGCGGGGGAGCGGGAGGTCACAGATACGCAGTATTTT. V and J are TRBV2 and TRBJ2-3, with 9 bases identical to TRBD2. Germline V gene lookup returns CDR1 SNHLY and CDR2 FYNNEI. This CDR3 spans 19 amino acids. The ends lost 1 base at V and 2 bases at J; junction bases unmatched: 13. Based on the CDR3 plus reference TRBV2 and TRBJ2-3, the full variable domain is EPEVTQTPSHQVTQMGQEVILRCVPISNHLYFYWYRQILGQKVEFLVSFYNNEISEKSEIFDDQFSVERPDGSNFTLKIRSTKLEDSAMYFCASSEGGAGEREVTDTQYFGPGTRLTVL.

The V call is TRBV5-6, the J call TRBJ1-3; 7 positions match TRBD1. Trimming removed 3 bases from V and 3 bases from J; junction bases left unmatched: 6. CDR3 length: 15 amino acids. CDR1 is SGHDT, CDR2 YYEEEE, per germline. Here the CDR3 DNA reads TGTGCCAGCAGCTATGGGTCAGGGGGTGGAAACACCATATATTTT. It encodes CASSYGSGGGNTIYF.

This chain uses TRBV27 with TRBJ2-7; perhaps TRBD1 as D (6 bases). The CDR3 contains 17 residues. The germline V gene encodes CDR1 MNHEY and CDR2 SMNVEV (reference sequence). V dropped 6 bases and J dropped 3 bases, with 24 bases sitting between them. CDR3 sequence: CASRPEGDRLSFYEQYF. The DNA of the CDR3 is TGTGCCAGCAGGCCCGAGGGGGATCGGCTGAGCTTCTACGAGCAGTACTTC.

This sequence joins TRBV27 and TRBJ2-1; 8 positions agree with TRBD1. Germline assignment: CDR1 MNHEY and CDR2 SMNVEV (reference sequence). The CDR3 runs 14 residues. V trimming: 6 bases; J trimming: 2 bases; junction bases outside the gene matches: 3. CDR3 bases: TGTGCCAGCAGCGCACAGGGGGCCTACAATGAGCAGTTCTTC. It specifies CASSAQGAYNEQFF.

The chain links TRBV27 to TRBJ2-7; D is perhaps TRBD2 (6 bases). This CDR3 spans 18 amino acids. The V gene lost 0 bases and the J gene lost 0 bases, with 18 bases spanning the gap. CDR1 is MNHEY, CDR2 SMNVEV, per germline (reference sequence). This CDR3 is CASSLSLVASEISYEQYF. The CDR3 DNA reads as TGTGCCAGCAGTTTATCCCTCGTCGCTAGCGAGATCTCCTACGAGCAGTACTTC.

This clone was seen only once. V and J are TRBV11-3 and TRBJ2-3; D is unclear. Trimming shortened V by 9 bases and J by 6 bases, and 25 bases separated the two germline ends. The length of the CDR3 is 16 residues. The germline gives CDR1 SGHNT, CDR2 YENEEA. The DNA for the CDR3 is TGTGCCAGTCCCCGTCGACTCCTTACCCGGATGGATACGCAGTATTTT. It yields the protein CASPRRLLTRMDTQYF.

The CDR3 DNA reads TGTGCCAGCAGTAAGCTACTAGCGGGAGGGCCGAATGAGCAGTTCTTC. Protein sequence: CASSKLLAGGPNEQFF. This sequence joins TRBV6-6 and TRBJ2-1; 13 bases agree with TRBD2. CDR3 length: 16 residues. V was pared by 5 bases and J by 7 bases, with 8 bases of the junction left unmatched. Germline CDR1 MNHNY, CDR2 SVGAGI (reference sequence).

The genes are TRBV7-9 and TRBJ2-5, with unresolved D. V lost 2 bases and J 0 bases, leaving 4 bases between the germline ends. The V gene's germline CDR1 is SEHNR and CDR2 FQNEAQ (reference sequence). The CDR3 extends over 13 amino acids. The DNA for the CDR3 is TGTGCCAGCAGCTTATGGTACCAAGAGACCCAGTACTTC. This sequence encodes CASSLWYQETQYF.

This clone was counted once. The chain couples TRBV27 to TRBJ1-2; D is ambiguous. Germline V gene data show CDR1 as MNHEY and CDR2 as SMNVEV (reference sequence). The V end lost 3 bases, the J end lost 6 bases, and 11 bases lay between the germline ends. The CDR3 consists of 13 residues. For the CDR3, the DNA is TGTGCCAGCAGTTTTCCCTACGGGGATGGCTACACCTTC. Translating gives CASSFPYGDGYTF.

CDR3 protein: CASSLPGQGRYEQYF. The DNA for the CDR3 is TGTGCCAGCAGCTTACCGGGACAGGGACGCTACGAGCAGTACTTC. The V call is TRBV7-9, the J call TRBJ2-7, with 9 bases lining up with TRBD1. Germline assignment: CDR1 SEHNR and CDR2 FQNEAQ (reference sequence). The CDR3 totals 15 residues. Losses at the gene ends were 2 bases for V and 3 bases for J; bases not matched to a gene: 5.

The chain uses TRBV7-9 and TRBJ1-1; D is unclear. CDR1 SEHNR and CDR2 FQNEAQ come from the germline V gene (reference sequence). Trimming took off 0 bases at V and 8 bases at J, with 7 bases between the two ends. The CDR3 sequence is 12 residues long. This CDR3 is CASSLAGLEAFF. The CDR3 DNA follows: TGTGCCAGCAGCTTAGCGGGATTAGAAGCTTTCTTT.

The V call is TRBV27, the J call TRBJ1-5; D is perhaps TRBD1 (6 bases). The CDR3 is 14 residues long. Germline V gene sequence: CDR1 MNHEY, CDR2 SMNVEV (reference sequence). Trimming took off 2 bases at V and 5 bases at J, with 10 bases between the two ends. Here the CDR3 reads CASSLRGEYQPQHF. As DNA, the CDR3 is TGTGCCAGCAGTTTAAGGGGGGAATATCAGCCCCAGCATTTT.

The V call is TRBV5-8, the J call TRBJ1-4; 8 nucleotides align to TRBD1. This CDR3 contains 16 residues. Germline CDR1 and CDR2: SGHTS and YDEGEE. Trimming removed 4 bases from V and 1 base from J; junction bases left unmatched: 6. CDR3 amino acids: CASSTWTGRTNEKLFF. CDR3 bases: TGTGCCAGCAGCACCTGGACAGGGCGAACTAATGAAAAACTGTTTTTT.

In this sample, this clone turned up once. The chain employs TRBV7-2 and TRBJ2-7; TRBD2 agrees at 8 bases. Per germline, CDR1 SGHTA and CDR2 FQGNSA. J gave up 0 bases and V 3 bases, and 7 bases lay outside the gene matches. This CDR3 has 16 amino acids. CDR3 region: CASSFGLAAYSYEQYF. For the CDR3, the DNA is TGTGCCAGCAGCTTTGGACTAGCAGCATACTCCTACGAGCAGTACTTC.

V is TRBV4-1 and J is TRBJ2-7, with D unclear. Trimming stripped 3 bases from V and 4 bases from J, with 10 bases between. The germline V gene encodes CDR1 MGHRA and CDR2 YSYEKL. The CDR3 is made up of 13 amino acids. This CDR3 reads CASSQPGEYEQYF. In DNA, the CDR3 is TGCGCCAGCAGCCAGCCAGGCGAATACGAGCAGTACTTC.

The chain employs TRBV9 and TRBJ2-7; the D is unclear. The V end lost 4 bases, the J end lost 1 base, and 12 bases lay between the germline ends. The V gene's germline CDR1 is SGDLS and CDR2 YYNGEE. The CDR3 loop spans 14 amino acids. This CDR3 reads CASSSSWGSYEQYF. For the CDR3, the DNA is TGTGCCAGCAGCTCCAGCTGGGGATCCTACGAGCAGTACTTC.

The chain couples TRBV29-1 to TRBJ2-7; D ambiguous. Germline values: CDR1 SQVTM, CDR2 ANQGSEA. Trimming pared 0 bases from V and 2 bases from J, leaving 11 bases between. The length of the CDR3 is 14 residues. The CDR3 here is CSVEDRGSTYEQYF. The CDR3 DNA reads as TGCAGCGTTGAAGATCGCGGCAGCACCTACGAGCAGTACTTC.

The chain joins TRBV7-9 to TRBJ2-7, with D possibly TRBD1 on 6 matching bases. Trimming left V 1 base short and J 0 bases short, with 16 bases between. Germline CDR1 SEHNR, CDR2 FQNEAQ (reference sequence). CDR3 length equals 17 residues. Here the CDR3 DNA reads TGTGCCAGCAGCTTAGTGGATGGGGGCAGTCACTCCTACGAGCAGTACTTC. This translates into CASSLVDGGSHSYEQYF.

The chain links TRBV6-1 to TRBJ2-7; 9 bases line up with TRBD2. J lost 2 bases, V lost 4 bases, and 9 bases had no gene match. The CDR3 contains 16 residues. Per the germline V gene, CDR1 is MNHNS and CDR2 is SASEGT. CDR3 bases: TGTGCCAGCAGTGCCCGCGGGGGGGCAAACGCCTACGAGCAGTACTTC. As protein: CASSARGGANAYEQYF.

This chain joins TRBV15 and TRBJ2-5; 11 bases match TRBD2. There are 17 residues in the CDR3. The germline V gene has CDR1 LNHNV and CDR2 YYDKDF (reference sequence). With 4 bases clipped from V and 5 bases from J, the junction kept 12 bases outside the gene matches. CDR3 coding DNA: TGTGCCACCAGCATTGGGGGACTAGCGGTCGATGGGGAGACCCAGTACTTC. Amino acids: CATSIGGLAVDGETQYF.

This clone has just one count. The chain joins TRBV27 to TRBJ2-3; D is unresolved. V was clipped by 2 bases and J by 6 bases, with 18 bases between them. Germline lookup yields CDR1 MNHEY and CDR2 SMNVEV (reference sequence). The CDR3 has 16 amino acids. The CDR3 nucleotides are TGTGCCAGCAGTTTAGGAATATCTTCCGGACGGGATACGCAGTATTTT. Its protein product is CASSLGISSGRDTQYF.

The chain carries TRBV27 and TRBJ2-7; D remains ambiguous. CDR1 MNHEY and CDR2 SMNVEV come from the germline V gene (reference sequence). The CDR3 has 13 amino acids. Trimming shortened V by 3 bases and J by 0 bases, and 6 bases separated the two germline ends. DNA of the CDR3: TGTGCCAGCAGTTTTAAAATCTCCTACGAGCAGTACTTC. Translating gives CASSFKISYEQYF.

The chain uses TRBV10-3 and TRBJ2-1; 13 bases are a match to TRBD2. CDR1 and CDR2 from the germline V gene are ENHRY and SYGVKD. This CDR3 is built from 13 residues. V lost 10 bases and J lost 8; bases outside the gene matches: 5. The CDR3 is CATGLAGVDEQFF. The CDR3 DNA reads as TGTGCCACCGGACTAGCGGGAGTAGATGAGCAGTTCTTC.

The CDR3 DNA reads TGCGCCAGCAGCCAAGAGACAGGGTTAGGAAACACCATATATTTT. Encoded protein: CASSQETGLGNTIYF. The V and J genes are TRBV4-1 and TRBJ1-3; the match to TRBD1 covers 7 bases. Looked up from germline, CDR1 is MGHRA and CDR2 is YSYEKL. The CDR3 length is 15 residues. V gave up 0 bases and J gave up 4 bases; unmatched junction bases: 3.

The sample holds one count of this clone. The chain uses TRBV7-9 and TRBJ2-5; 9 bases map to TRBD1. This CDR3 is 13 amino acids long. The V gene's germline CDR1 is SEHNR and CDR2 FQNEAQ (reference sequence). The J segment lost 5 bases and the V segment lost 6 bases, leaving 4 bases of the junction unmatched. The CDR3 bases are TGTGCCAGCAGAACAGGGGGCGCGGAGACCCAGTACTTC. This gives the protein CASRTGGAETQYF.

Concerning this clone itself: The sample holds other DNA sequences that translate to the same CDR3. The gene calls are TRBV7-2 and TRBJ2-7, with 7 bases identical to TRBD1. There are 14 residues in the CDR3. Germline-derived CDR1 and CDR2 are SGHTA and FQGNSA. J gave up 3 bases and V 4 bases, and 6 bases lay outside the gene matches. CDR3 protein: CASSSTGVGYEQYF. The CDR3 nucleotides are TGTGCCAGCAGCTCCACAGGGGTTGGCTACGAGCAGTACTTC.

The CDR3 sequence is CASSNGQGPSYEQYF. DNA of the CDR3: TGTGCCAGCAGTAACGGACAGGGCCCCTCCTACGAGCAGTACTTC. The J gene is TRBJ2-7, the V gene TRBV27; 8 bases map to TRBD1. CDR3 size: 15 residues. The J segment lost 0 bases and the V segment lost 5 bases, leaving 6 bases of the junction unmatched. Germline assignment: CDR1 MNHEY and CDR2 SMNVEV (reference sequence).

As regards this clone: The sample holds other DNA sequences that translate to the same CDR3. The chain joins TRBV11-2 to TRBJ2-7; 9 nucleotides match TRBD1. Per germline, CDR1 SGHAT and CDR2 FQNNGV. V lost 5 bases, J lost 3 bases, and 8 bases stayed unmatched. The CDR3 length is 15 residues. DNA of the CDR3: TGTGCCAGCAGCCTAGGGCCGGGACAGGGCTACGAGCAGTACTTC. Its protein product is CASSLGPGQGYEQYF. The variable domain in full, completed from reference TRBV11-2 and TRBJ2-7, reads EAGVAQSPRYKIIEKRQSVAFWCNPISGHATLYWYQQILGQGPKLLIQFQNNGVVDDSQLPKDRFSAERLKGVDSTLKIQPAKLEDSAVYLCASSLGPGQGYEQYFGPGTRLTVT.

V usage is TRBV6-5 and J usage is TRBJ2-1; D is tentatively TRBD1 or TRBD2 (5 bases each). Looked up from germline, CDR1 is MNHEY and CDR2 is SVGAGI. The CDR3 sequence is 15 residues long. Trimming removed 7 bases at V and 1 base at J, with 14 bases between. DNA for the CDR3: TGTGCCAGCACCTCGGGACCAACTTCCTACAATGAGCAGTTCTTC. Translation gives CASTSGPTSYNEQFF.